Each of the 18 T cell receptor beta chains below was sequenced from the same sample in a study of siplizumab effects on memory and regulatory T cells. The method was immunoSEQ multiplex PCR; TCRdb's version includes in-frame clones alone and lacks a portion of them. The data show about 50,000 clones, less than 90% seen once. Sample: naive CD8+ T cells sorted from blood. Receptor source: a human donor in good health.

The rearrangement joins TRBV11-2 to TRBJ2-3, with 7 bases lining up with TRBD2. V shed 0 bases, J shed 2 bases, and the junction held 5 bases outside the gene matches. The germline CDR1 and CDR2 sequences are SGHAT and FQNNGV. The CDR3 has 16 amino acids. The DNA for the CDR3 is TGTGCCAGCAGCTTAGATCTTGGGGGGGTCACAGATACGCAGTATTTT. It specifies CASSLDLGGVTDTQYF.

The rearrangement uses TRBV11-3 and TRBJ2-7; the match to TRBD1 covers 9 bases. The CDR3 consists of 14 residues. Germline CDR1 and CDR2: SGHNT and YENEEA. J gave up 6 bases and V 4 bases, and 7 bases lay outside the gene matches. The CDR3 DNA follows: TGTGCCAGCAGCTCCCGGACAGGGGACCCCGAGCAGTACTTC. Translating it yields CASSSRTGDPEQYF. Supplemented by reference TRBV11-3 and TRBJ2-7, the full variable domain reads EAGVVQSPRYKIIEKKQPVAFWCNPISGHNTLYWYLQNLGQGPELLIRYENEEAVDDSQLPKDRFSAERLKGVDSTLKIQPAELGDSAVYLCASSSRTGDPEQYFGPGTRLTVT.

The table lists this clone with a few counts. The chain is built from TRBV7-6 and TRBJ2-7; no clear D. The V end was cut by 0 bases, the J end by 2 bases, with 11 bases between. The CDR3 sequence is 15 residues long. Germline V lookup: CDR1 SGHVS, CDR2 FNYEAQ. The CDR3 DNA follows: TGTGCCAGCAGCTTAGCGCTCTCGACGACCTACGAGCAGTACTTC. Translation: CASSLALSTTYEQYF.

The rearrangement joins TRBV27 to TRBJ2-7; D is ambiguous. Germline V CDR1 and CDR2: MNHEY, SMNVEV (reference sequence). CDR3 length: 11 amino acids. Trimming stripped 4 bases from V and 3 bases from J, with 4 bases between. The DNA of the CDR3 is TGTGCCAGCAGTTCCTACTACGAGCAGTACTTC. Translation gives CASSSYYEQYF.

The CDR3 loop reads CASSFGGNEQFF. The CDR3, as DNA: TGTGCCAGCAGTTTTGGGGGAAATGAGCAGTTCTTC. This chain joins TRBV27 and TRBJ2-1; possibly TRBD1 or TRBD2 for D (5 bases each). Trimming took 3 bases from V and 7 from J, leaving 7 bases between them. In germline, CDR1 is MNHEY, CDR2 SMNVEV (reference sequence). CDR3 length equals 12 residues.

V gene TRBV27 combines with J gene TRBJ1-5; possible D gene TRBD1, 6 bases. Germline V gives CDR1 MNHEY, CDR2 SMNVEV (reference sequence). Trimming pared 2 bases from V and 3 bases from J, leaving 14 bases between. CDR3 size: 16 residues. The CDR3 bases are TGTGCCAGCAGTTTAATCTTCGGGGGCTACAATCAGCCCCAGCATTTT. It is translated as CASSLIFGGYNQPQHF.

The chain uses TRBV9 and TRBJ2-1; the D gene is possibly TRBD1 (6 bases). CDR3 length: 15 amino acids. V dropped 3 bases and J dropped 5 bases, with 15 bases sitting between them. The germline gives CDR1 SGDLS, CDR2 YYNGEE. In DNA form, the CDR3 reads TGTGCCAGCAGCGCCTGGACAGCTCGGGACAATGAGCAGTTCTTC. Protein sequence: CASSAWTARDNEQFF. The complete variable domain, with remaining parts taken from reference TRBV9 and TRBJ2-1, reads DSGVTQTPKHLITATGQRVTLRCSPRSGDLSVYWYQQSLDQGLQFLIQYYNGEERAKGNILERFSAQQFPDLHSELNLSSLELGDSALYFCASSAWTARDNEQFFGPGTRLTVL.

CDR3 coding DNA: TGTGCCAGTAGTGTTTACAATGAGCAGTTCTTC. This translates into CASSVYNEQFF. This chain uses TRBV19 with TRBJ2-1; D is uncertain. The CDR3 covers 11 residues. Looked up from germline, CDR1 is LNHDA and CDR2 is SQIVND (reference sequence). V lost 5 bases and J 4 bases, leaving 3 bases between the germline ends.

The CDR3 spells CASSRKGNEQFF. The DNA for the CDR3 is TGTGCCAGCAGCCGAAAGGGTAATGAGCAGTTCTTC. The chain carries TRBV14 and TRBJ2-1; D remains ambiguous. The CDR3 extends over 12 amino acids. Trimming shortened V by 4 bases and J by 7 bases, and 8 bases separated the two germline ends. Germline V lookup: CDR1 SGHDN, CDR2 FVKESK.

This chain links TRBV10-3 with TRBJ1-2; D is unclear. This CDR3 has 10 amino acids. Trimming cost V 10 bases and J 3 bases, with 6 bases left between them. In germline, CDR1 is ENHRY, CDR2 SYGVKD. The chain's CDR3 is CATIDYGYTF. CDR3 bases: TGTGCCACCATTGACTATGGCTACACCTTC.

This clone was seen once. The CDR3 protein is CAWSHAVPYEQYF. The CDR3 nucleotides read TGTGCCTGGAGTCATGCCGTTCCCTACGAGCAGTACTTC. The chain links TRBV30 to TRBJ2-7; D ambiguous. The CDR3 runs 13 residues. Trimming took 2 bases from V and 2 from J, leaving 10 bases between them. CDR1 is GTSNPN and CDR2 is SVGIG in the germline V gene (reference sequence).

The V and J genes are TRBV7-9 and TRBJ2-7; TRBD2 matches at 7 bases. Germline loops: CDR1 SEHNR, CDR2 FQNEAQ (reference sequence). The trim removed 6 bases at V and 2 bases at J, leaving 13 bases unmatched. CDR3 size: 16 residues. CDR3 protein: CASSAAGTTNPYEQYF. CDR3 sequence (DNA): TGTGCCAGCAGTGCCGCCGGGACTACCAATCCCTACGAGCAGTACTTC.

The V and J genes are TRBV27 and TRBJ2-7, with 11 bases aligning to TRBD1. The V gene end was trimmed by 5 bases and the J gene end by 6 bases; junction bases not matched to a gene: 6. Germline lookup yields CDR1 MNHEY and CDR2 SMNVEV (reference sequence). The CDR3 is 14 residues long. The CDR3 nucleotides are TGTGCCAGCAGTCTCGGACAGGGGGCTGGCGAGCAGTACTTC. Translated: CASSLGQGAGEQYF.

The rearrangement links TRBV27 to TRBJ1-1, with 8 positions matching TRBD1. Germline CDR1 is MNHEY and CDR2 is SMNVEV (reference sequence). V shed 6 bases and J 0 bases; nucleotides not matched to a gene: 6. This CDR3 spans 15 amino acids. CDR3: CASRKGQAMNTEAFF. CDR3 sequence (DNA): TGTGCCAGCAGGAAGGGACAGGCCATGAACACTGAAGCTTTCTTT.

The V and J genes are TRBV29-1 and TRBJ2-7; tentatively, D is TRBD2 (5 bases). Deletions cut 6 bases from V and 0 bases from J, with 9 bases between. Germline-derived CDR1 and CDR2 are SQVTM and ANQGSEA. The CDR3 is 12 amino acids. The CDR3 region is CSVAESSYEQYF. The CDR3 region has the DNA TGCAGCGTAGCGGAAAGCTCCTACGAGCAGTACTTC.

This rearrangement joins TRBV5-1 to TRBJ1-1; D is ambiguous. Germline V lookup: CDR1 SGHRS, CDR2 YFSETQ. Trimming stripped 0 bases from V and 0 bases from J, with 9 bases between. CDR3 length: 15 residues. The CDR3 DNA follows: TGCGCCAGCAGCTTGGCCGGGCCGATGAACACTGAAGCTTTCTTT. Residues: CASSLAGPMNTEAFF.

The CDR3 nucleotides read TGTGCCAGCAGCTTACAGGGGATCCAAGAGACCCAGTACTTC. It is translated as CASSLQGIQETQYF. The rearrangement uses TRBV7-9 and TRBJ2-5, with a tentative D call TRBD1 (6 bases). CDR3 length equals 14 residues. Trimming shortened V by 2 bases and J by 1 base, and 8 bases separated the two germline ends. Germline values: CDR1 SEHNR, CDR2 FQNEAQ (reference sequence).

Turning to this clone: This same CDR3 is encoded by further DNA sequences in the sample. J is TRBJ1-1 and V is TRBV5-6, with D uncertain. The CDR3 length is 12 residues. The ends were cut back, 2 bases at V and 0 bases at J, with 2 bases in the middle. Germline CDR1 is SGHDT and CDR2 is YYEEEE. The CDR3 is CASSFLNTEAFF. The CDR3, as DNA: TGTGCCAGCAGCTTTCTGAACACTGAAGCTTTCTTT. Drawing the rest from reference TRBV5-6 and TRBJ1-1, the complete variable domain is DAGVTQSPTHLIKTRGQQVTLRCSPKSGHDTVSWYQQALGQGPQFIFQYYEEEERQRGNFPDRFSGHQFPNYSSELNVNALLLGDSALYLCASSFLNTEAFFGQGTRLTVV.